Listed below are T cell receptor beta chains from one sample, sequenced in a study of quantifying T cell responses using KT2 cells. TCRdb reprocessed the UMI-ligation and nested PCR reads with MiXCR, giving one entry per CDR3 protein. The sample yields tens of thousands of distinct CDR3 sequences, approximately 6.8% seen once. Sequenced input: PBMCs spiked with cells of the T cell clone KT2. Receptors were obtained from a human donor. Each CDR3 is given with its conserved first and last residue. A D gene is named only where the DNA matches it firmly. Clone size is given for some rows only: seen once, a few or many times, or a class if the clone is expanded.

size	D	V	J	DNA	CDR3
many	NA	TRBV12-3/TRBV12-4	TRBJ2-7	TGTGCCAGCAGTTTTATTGGAATTTTGGGCTTCAGGTACGAGCAGTACTTC	CASSFIGILGFRYEQYF
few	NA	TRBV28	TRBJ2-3	TGTGCCAGCAGCAGGGACACAAGCACAGATACGCAGTATTTT	CASSRDTSTDTQYF
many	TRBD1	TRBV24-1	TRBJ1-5	TGTGCCACCAGTGACTCGACCGGACAGGTTAGCAATCAGCCCCAGCATTTT	CATSDSTGQVSNQPQHF
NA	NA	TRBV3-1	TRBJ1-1	TGTGCCAGCAGCCAAGTATGGACGGTGAACACTGAAGCTTTCTTT	CASSQVWTVNTEAFF
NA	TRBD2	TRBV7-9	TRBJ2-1	TGTGCCAGCAGCTTCGGAGCGGGATTGTCTTCCCCCGAGCAGTTCTTC	CASSFGAGLSSPEQFF
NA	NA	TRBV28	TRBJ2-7	TGTGCCAGCAGTTTTGGCCGCGAGTTGAGCTCCTACGAGCAGTACTTC	CASSFGRELSSYEQYF
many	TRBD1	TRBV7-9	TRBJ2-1	TGTGCCAGCAGCCCTGGGACAGCTCGCTCCTACAATGAGCAGTTCTTC	CASSPGTARSYNEQFF
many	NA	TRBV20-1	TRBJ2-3	TGCATGGGCGGGAAGGGAGATACGCAGTATTTT	CMGGKGDTQYF
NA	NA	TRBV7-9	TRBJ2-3	TGTGCCAGCCAAAGCACAGATACGCAGTATTTT	CASQSTDTQYF
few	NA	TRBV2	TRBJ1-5	TGTGCCAGCAACGGGGAGGGCAATCAGCCCCAGCATTTT	CASNGEGNQPQHF
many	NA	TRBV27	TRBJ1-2	TGTGCCAGCAGTTTATCGCCCCCGGGATATGGCTACACCTTC	CASSLSPPGYGYTF
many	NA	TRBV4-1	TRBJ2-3	TGCGCCAGCAGCCAAGTGGTAGGCGATACGCAGTATTTT	CASSQVVGDTQYF
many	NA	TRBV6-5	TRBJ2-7	TGTGCCAGCAGCGGGGAAACCTACGAGCAGTACTTC	CASSGETYEQYF
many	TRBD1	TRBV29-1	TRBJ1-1	TGCAGCGTTGAAGAAACTAGGGGGCCCCTGCGGACTGAAGCTTTCTTT	CSVEETRGPLRTEAFF
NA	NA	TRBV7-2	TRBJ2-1	TGTGCCAGCAGCTTGAGAGCGGCTTACAATGAGCAGTTCTTC	CASSLRAAYNEQFF
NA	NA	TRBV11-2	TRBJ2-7	TGTGCCAGCAGCTTCCGAGTGGACGGGAGCTCCTACGAGCAGTACTTC	CASSFRVDGSSYEQYF
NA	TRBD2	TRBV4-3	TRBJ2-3	TGCGCCAGCAGCCAACGGGCGGGAGTCACAGATACGCAGTATTTT	CASSQRAGVTDTQYF
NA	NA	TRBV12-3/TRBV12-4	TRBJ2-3	TGTGCCAGCAGTTTGGTCCCCTCAAGTACAGATACGCAGTATTTT	CASSLVPSSTDTQYF
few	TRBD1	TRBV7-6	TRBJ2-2	TGTGCCAGCAGCTTTCGTCCAGGGGGTCCCTACACCGGGGAGCTGTTTTTT	CASSFRPGGPYTGELFF
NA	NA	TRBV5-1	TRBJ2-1	TGCGCCAGCAGCTTTGGGGCTAGCCAATACAATGAGCAGTTCTTC	CASSFGASQYNEQFF
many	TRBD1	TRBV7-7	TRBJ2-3	TGTGCCAGCAGCTCTTCGACAGGGGACACAGATACGCAGTATTTT	CASSSSTGDTDTQYF
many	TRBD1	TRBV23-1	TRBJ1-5	TGCGCCAGCAGTCAAAAGATATGCCGGGACAGGGGGATGGATCAGCCCCAGCATTTT	CASSQKICRDRGMDQPQHF
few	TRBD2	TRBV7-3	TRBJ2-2	TGTGCCAGCAGCCTGGGACTAGCGGAAGGCGGGGAGCTGTTTTTT	CASSLGLAEGGELFF
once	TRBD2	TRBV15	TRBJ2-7	TGTGCCACCAGCAGGCGGGGGGGGGCCTACGAGCAGTACTTC	CATSRRGGAYEQYF
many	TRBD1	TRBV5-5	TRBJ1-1	TGTGCCAGCAGCTCGATACCGGGACAGGGGGTGGATGAAGCTTTCTTT	CASSSIPGQGVDEAFF